The sample holds a few counts of the clone carrying this T cell receptor beta chain. Antigen specificity is unknown. This CDR3 contains 15 residues. V was pared by 8 bases and J by 4 bases, with 10 bases of the junction left unmatched. The germline CDR1 and CDR2 sequences are MDHEN and SYDVKM. The source of the sample is a study of beta chain features in type 1 diabetes. Isolated RNA was reverse transcribed in full, so expressed TCRB transcripts were sequenced. Clones were sequenced by immunoSEQ multiplex PCR, and TCRdb holds only the in-frame ones, with some missing. The top ten hold about 0.02% of the sample, which has 600,000 to 700,000 clones, 13% seen once. Study findings and constraints: For Type 1 diabetes patients, all four CD4+ subsets carried TCRB CDR3s that were moderately but significantly shorter.

Source material: naive CD4+ T cells from blood. This chain joins TRBV28 and TRBJ2-1; 8 nucleotides match TRBD2. The receptor's source is a man aged 18 to 29 with type 1 diabetes. The CDR3 DNA is TGTGCCAGCGCCCGGGGGACTAGTTGGTACAATGAGCAGTTCTTC. Its protein is CASARGTSWYNEQFF. Variable domain in full (rest from reference TRBV28 and TRBJ2-1): DVKVTQSSRYLVKRTGEKVFLECVQDMDHENMFWYRQDPGLGLRLIYFSYDVKMKEKGDIPEGYSVSREKKERFSLILESASTNQTSMYLCASARGTSWYNEQFFGPGTRLTVL.